One and the same sample provided the 18 T cell receptor beta chains below, sequenced in a study of cytomegalovirus exposure and HLA in healthy donors. It was with 60 Vbeta and 13 Jbeta primers that the PCR ran. Generated by immunoSEQ multiplex PCR, the TCRdb table keeps only in-frame clones and is missing some. The table shows over 200,000 clones, with approximately 78% occurring only once. Sequenced input: PBMCs. Receptors were obtained from a male donor in good health and CMV-seronegative.

The CDR3 DNA sequence: TGTGCCAGCAGCACTATAGCAGACACTGAAGCTTTCTTT. This gives the protein CASSTIADTEAFF. This rearrangement joins TRBV11-2 to TRBJ1-1, with no clear D. Germline assignment: CDR1 SGHAT and CDR2 FQNNGV. The CDR3 is made up of 13 amino acids. The germline V and J ends were trimmed by 5 bases and 3 bases, with 10 bases remaining between them.

This clone was counted between two and nine times. This chain links TRBV6-1 with TRBJ2-7; D gene unclear. Per the germline V gene, CDR1 is MNHNS and CDR2 is SASEGT. The CDR3 totals 11 residues. The ends were cut back, 6 bases at V and 5 bases at J, with 8 bases in the middle. This CDR3 reads CASRTANEQYF. Here the CDR3 DNA reads TGTGCCAGCAGGACTGCTAACGAGCAGTACTTC.

J is TRBJ2-3 and V is TRBV5-6, with D tentatively TRBD2 (6 bases). The CDR3 contains 15 residues. Germline CDR1 and CDR2: SGHDT and YYEEEE. The V end lost 5 bases, the J end lost 2 bases, and 15 bases lay between the germline ends. CDR3 DNA: TGTGCCAGCAGGACTAGGCTACGATACACAGATACGCAGTATTTT. It encodes CASRTRLRYTDTQYF.

The CDR3 DNA follows: TGTGCCAGCAGTTTCACAGCCTCCTACGAGCAGTACTTC. Translating it yields CASSFTASYEQYF. The chain joins TRBV28 to TRBJ2-7; D gene uncertain. The V gene lost 3 bases and the J gene lost 0 bases, with 6 bases spanning the gap. The germline CDR1 and CDR2 sequences are MDHEN and SYDVKM. The CDR3 runs 13 residues. The entire variable domain, with the rest obtained from reference TRBV28 and TRBJ2-7, is as follows: DVKVTQSSRYLVKRTGEKVFLECVQDMDHENMFWYRQDPGLGLRLIYFSYDVKMKEKGDIPEGYSVSREKKERFSLILESASTNQTSMYLCASSFTASYEQYFGPGTRLTVT.

V and J are TRBV2 and TRBJ2-4; TRBD2 agrees at 7 bases. Germline CDR1 reads SNHLY; CDR2 reads FYNNEI. CDR3 length: 15 amino acids. V lost 6 bases, J lost 0 bases, and 5 bases stayed unmatched. The CDR3 sequence is CASSSLAVAKNIQYF. The CDR3 nucleotides read TGTGCCAGCAGCAGCCTAGCGGTAGCCAAAAACATTCAGTACTTC.

The J gene is TRBJ1-1, the V gene TRBV10-3; no definite D call. CDR1 and CDR2 (germline): ENHRY, SYGVKD. The CDR3 extends over 14 amino acids. V lost 0 bases to trimming and J lost 8 bases, with 13 bases between them. The CDR3 is CAISESIGVTEAFF. The CDR3 nucleotides are TGTGCCATCAGTGAGTCGATCGGGGTGACCGAAGCTTTCTTT.

On this clone itself: A read error may produce the germline difference seen at one junction end. The DNA for the CDR3 is TGTGTCAGCAGAAGTGCGGGGGATCCCTACAATGAGCAGTTCTTC. Residues: CVSRSAGDPYNEQFF. The V call is TRBV6-5, the J call TRBJ2-1, with TRBD2 matching 7 bases. CDR3 length equals 15 residues. Germline values: CDR1 MNHEY, CDR2 SVGAGI.

The chain combines TRBV9 with TRBJ2-2, with D possibly being TRBD2 (7 bases). In germline, CDR1 is SGDLS, CDR2 YYNGEE. V was trimmed by 7 bases and J by 7 bases, leaving 14 bases between them. The CDR3 has 13 amino acids. CDR3 nucleotide sequence: TGTGCCAGCGGGGGGGACAAAATCGGGGAGCTGTTTTTT. It yields the protein CASGGDKIGELFF.

The chain links TRBV27 to TRBJ1-1; 7 nucleotides match TRBD1. The CDR3 spans 16 residues. V lost 8 bases and J lost 9; bases outside the gene matches: 21. CDR1 and CDR2 from the germline V gene are MNHEY and SMNVEV (reference sequence). CDR3 sequence reads: CASLPRQGASIPKAFF. As DNA, the CDR3 is TGTGCCAGCCTTCCTAGACAGGGCGCTTCGATCCCTAAAGCTTTCTTT.

J is TRBJ2-5 and V is TRBV18, with TRBD2 identical over 12 bases. The end of the DNA fits TRBJ2-7 better, so the J call may be wrong. The CDR3 runs to 17 residues. Germline CDR1 and CDR2: KGHSH and LQKENI. The CDR3 is CASSPLAGGPSSYEQYF. CDR3 nucleotide sequence: TGTGCCAGCTCACCTCTAGCGGGAGGGCCCTCCTCCTACGAGCAGTACTTC.

This chain uses TRBV9 with TRBJ2-5, with 7 nucleotides matching TRBD2. Germline loops: CDR1 SGDLS, CDR2 YYNGEE. The J segment lost 2 bases and the V segment lost 4 bases, leaving 8 bases of the junction unmatched. CDR3 length: 15 amino acids. CDR3 amino acids: CASSSRETGQETQYF. In DNA, the CDR3 is TGTGCCAGCAGCTCGCGGGAGACCGGTCAAGAGACCCAGTACTTC.

The rearrangement joins TRBV14 to TRBJ2-3; 7 bases align to TRBD1. The germline CDR1 and CDR2 sequences are SGHDN and FVKESK. V trimming: 1 base; J trimming: 6 bases; junction bases outside the gene matches: 4. The CDR3 is 14 amino acids. CDR3 in amino acids: CASSQVQGVDTQYF. CDR3 nucleotides: TGTGCCAGCAGCCAAGTCCAGGGGGTTGATACGCAGTATTTT. Full variable domain (outside the CDR3, taken from reference TRBV14 and TRBJ2-3): EAGVTQFPSHSVIEKGQTVTLRCDPISGHDNLYWYRRVMGKEIKFLLHFVKESKQDESGMPNNRFLAERTGGTYSTLKVQPAELEDSGVYFCASSQVQGVDTQYFGPGTRLTVL.

V and J are TRBV28 and TRBJ1-2; maybe TRBD1 (5 bases). CDR1 and CDR2 from the germline V gene are MDHEN and SYDVKM. This CDR3 spans 13 amino acids. Trimming stripped 6 bases from V and 8 bases from J, with 16 bases between. The CDR3 sequence is CASRRGEGGGYTF. CDR3 nucleotides: TGTGCCAGCAGGAGGGGAGAGGGAGGAGGCTACACCTTC.

The rearrangement joins TRBV5-1 to TRBJ2-3, with unresolved D. This CDR3 contains 14 residues. CDR1 is SGHRS, CDR2 YFSETQ, per germline. The ends were cut back, 4 bases at V and 0 bases at J, with 9 bases in the middle. CDR3 nucleotides: TGCGCCAGCAGCCAACTATTTAGCACAGATACGCAGTATTTT. Residues: CASSQLFSTDTQYF.

J is TRBJ2-1 and V is TRBV7-2; 9 bases line up with TRBD2. Germline values: CDR1 SGHTA, CDR2 FQGNSA. Losses at the gene ends were 1 base for V and 9 bases for J; bases not matched to a gene: 7. The length of the CDR3 is 15 residues. The CDR3 DNA reads TGTGCCAGCAGCTTAGTGTCAGGCGGGAGGGTTGAGCAGTTCTTC. Protein product: CASSLVSGGRVEQFF.

The chain combines TRBV27 with TRBJ1-2; D gene unclear. The CDR3 contains 14 residues. The germline V gene has CDR1 MNHEY and CDR2 SMNVEV (reference sequence). V was clipped by 2 bases and J by 0 bases, with 7 bases between them. The CDR3 is CASSLRESNYGYTF. The CDR3 bases are TGTGCCAGCAGTTTACGGGAATCTAACTATGGCTACACCTTC.

This rearrangement joins TRBV2 to TRBJ2-2; D is perhaps TRBD2 (6 bases). Trimming took 4 bases from V and 5 from J, leaving 14 bases between them. Germline-derived CDR1 and CDR2 are SNHLY and FYNNEI. This CDR3 is 15 amino acids long. This chain's CDR3 is CASSGRAGRTGELFF. The DNA of the CDR3 is TGTGCCAGCAGTGGCAGGGCGGGAAGGACCGGGGAGCTGTTTTTT.

This clone was recorded a few times. The CDR3 protein is CASSRTSGSGTDTQYF. The CDR3 nucleotides are TGTGCCAGCAGCCGGACTAGCGGTTCAGGGACAGATACGCAGTATTTT. The chain couples TRBV4-2 to TRBJ2-3, with 10 bases lining up with TRBD2. The length of the CDR3 is 16 residues. Germline V gene data show CDR1 as LGHNA and CDR2 as YNFKEQ. Trimming took 4 bases from V and 3 from J; bases not matched to a gene: 7.